The 13 T cell receptor beta chains below come from one sample, sequenced in a study of T-cell reconstitution after alpha-beta-depleted transplantation in children. Unique molecular identifiers were incorporated into the prepared TCRbeta library. TCRdb redid the calling of the PCR reads with MiXCR, one entry per CDR3 protein. The top ten clones hold approximately 11% of a sample with 300,000 or so distinct CDR3 sequences, more than 20% of them seen once. This sample comprised PBMCs, mostly from graft donor cells, obtained 180 days after TCRalphabeta/CD19-depleted stem cell transplant. The receptors were sampled from a male patient under 18 who had a stem cell transplant for acute lymphoblastic leukemia, so the T cells may come from the graft donor.

The chain has TRBV13 and TRBJ2-3; D gene ambiguous. Trimming pared 5 bases from V and 4 bases from J, leaving 10 bases between. Germline CDR1 reads PRHDT; CDR2 reads FYEKMQ (reference sequence). The CDR3 is 13 residues long. CDR3: CASSLRLADTQYF. For the CDR3, the DNA is TGTGCCAGCAGCCTCAGGCTCGCAGATACGCAGTATTTT.

The chain is built from TRBV19 and TRBJ2-7; 9 bases align to TRBD2. This CDR3 region has 15 residues. Germline lookup yields CDR1 LNHDA and CDR2 SQIVND (reference sequence). The junction had 6 bases not matched to a gene; V was cut back by 6 bases and J by 0 bases. Written as DNA, the CDR3 is TGTGCCAGTAGCGTCCTAGCGGGGAGCTCCTACGAGCAGTACTTC. Residues: CASSVLAGSSYEQYF. Using reference TRBV19 and TRBJ2-7 for the parts outside the CDR3, the full variable domain is DGGITQSPKYLFRKEGQNVTLSCEQNLNHDAMYWYRQDPGQGLRLIYYSQIVNDFQKGDIAEGYSVSREKKESFPLTVTSAQKNPTAFYLCASSVLAGSSYEQYFGPGTRLTVT.

This chain links TRBV11-3 with TRBJ2-1; TRBD2 is a possible D gene (6 bases). The CDR3 contains 14 residues. Germline V gene data show CDR1 as SGHNT and CDR2 as YENEEA. Trimming stripped 0 bases from V and 5 bases from J, with 8 bases between. CDR3 protein: CASSLDSGDNEQFF. As DNA, the CDR3 is TGTGCCAGCAGCTTAGATTCGGGGGACAATGAGCAGTTCTTC.

There are many counts of this clonotype. This chain links TRBV12-3 or TRBV12-4 with TRBJ1-3; weak D call: TRBD1 (6 bases). Trimming cost V 7 bases and J 2 bases, with 18 bases left between them. The CDR3 has 16 amino acids. The CDR3 nucleotides read TGTGCCAGCAACATCAACCGCCACAGGGCTGGAAACACCATATATTTT. Translation: CASNINRHRAGNTIYF.

The V and J genes are TRBV20-1 and TRBJ2-1; D tentatively fits TRBD1 or TRBD2 (5 bases each). Trimming removed 6 bases at V and 12 bases at J, with 24 bases between. The CDR3 loop spans 14 amino acids. The germline CDR1 and CDR2 sequences are DFQATT and SNEGSKA (reference sequence). CDR3: CSAVLRDLTMAQFF. For the CDR3, the DNA is TGCAGTGCGGTCCTCCGGGACCTTACAATGGCGCAGTTCTTC.

CDR3 sequence reads: CASSDPWGAGGVADTQYF. CDR3 sequence (DNA): TGTGCCAGCAGCGATCCTTGGGGAGCGGGGGGGGTTGCAGATACGCAGTATTTT. The chain uses TRBV11-1 and TRBJ2-3; 10 positions agree with TRBD2. There are 18 residues in the CDR3. The germline V gene encodes CDR1 SGHAT and CDR2 FQDESV (reference sequence). Trimming cost V 5 bases and J 4 bases; bases outside gene matches: 15.

This clonotype was detected only a few times. The chain combines TRBV7-9 with TRBJ2-1; 9 bases fit TRBD1. Germline V gene sequence: CDR1 SEHNR, CDR2 FQNEAQ (reference sequence). V lost 4 bases, J lost 0 bases, and 7 bases stayed unmatched. The CDR3 is 17 amino acids. This CDR3 is CASSSTGGPSSYNEQFF. DNA of the CDR3: TGTGCCAGCAGCTCGACAGGGGGGCCTAGCTCCTACAATGAGCAGTTCTTC.

This clonotype was seen only a few times. The rearrangement uses TRBV20-1 and TRBJ2-3, with 14 nucleotides matching TRBD2. V dropped 5 bases and J dropped 6; count of bases not matched to a gene: 7. The CDR3 has 15 amino acids. The germline CDR1 and CDR2 sequences are DFQATT and SNEGSKA (reference sequence). The CDR3 sequence: CSASGLAGGGDTQYF. The CDR3 DNA follows: TGCAGTGCTTCTGGACTAGCGGGAGGTGGCGATACGCAGTATTTT.

The rearrangement uses TRBV6-1 and TRBJ2-5, with 8 bases matching TRBD1. Germline-derived CDR1 and CDR2 are MNHNS and SASEGT. The CDR3 runs 14 residues. V lost 4 bases and J lost 5; bases outside the gene matches: 6. The CDR3: CASSGGQGAETQYF. CDR3 sequence (DNA): TGTGCCAGCAGTGGGGGCCAGGGGGCCGAGACCCAGTACTTC.

This clonotype has a handful of counts. The rearrangement links TRBV7-4 to TRBJ2-7; TRBD2 is a possible D gene (6 bases). The CDR3 has 16 residues. CDR1 is SGHVT, CDR2 SQSDAQ, per germline. V lost 5 bases and J lost 1, with 18 bases in between. The CDR3 loop is CASSPTFSGGSYEQYF. CDR3 DNA: TGTGCCAGCAGCCCCACCTTTAGCGGAGGGTCCTACGAGCAGTACTTC.

The chain is built from TRBV29-1 and TRBJ1-4, with TRBD1 as a possible D gene (6 bases). CDR1 is SQVTM, CDR2 ANQGSEA, per germline. V gave up 7 bases and J gave up 4 bases, with 13 bases separating them. CDR3 length equals 13 residues. CDR3 DNA sequence: TGCAGCGCGGGGGCCAGGAGTAATGAAAAACTGTTTTTT. Translation: CSAGARSNEKLFF.

The V call is TRBV15, the J call TRBJ2-7, with D hard to call. CDR1 and CDR2 (germline): LNHNV, YYDKDF (reference sequence). The germline V and J ends were trimmed by 3 bases and 3 bases, with 12 bases remaining between them. This CDR3 is 14 amino acids long. The CDR3 loop is CATSSEIMIYEQYF. CDR3 DNA sequence: TGTGCCACCAGCAGTGAGATAATGATCTACGAGCAGTACTTC.

This clonotype appeared a single time. This sequence joins TRBV7-9 and TRBJ1-6; D not resolved. The CDR3 consists of 16 residues. The germline V gene encodes CDR1 SEHNR and CDR2 FQNEAQ (reference sequence). With 1 base removed from V and 9 bases from J, the gap between germline ends came to 16 bases. The CDR3 DNA follows: TGTGCCAGCAGCTTAGAGGGAGGCCCCGGTCGTTCACCCCTCCACTTT. Its translation is CASSLEGGPGRSPLHF.